What follows describes a single TCR beta chain. This clone turned up a few times. No antigen is known for it. No base quality information exists; no much larger clone differs at one position. The CDR3 covers 8 residues, taking in both the cysteine and the phenylalanine. Only CDR3 DNA remains: 24 bases, in frame from the first base. Via the germline V gene, CDR1 is MGHRA and CDR2 YSYEKL. The V and J ends are trimmed by 11 bases and 13 bases, leaving 11 bases between them. TCR CDR3 regions were amplified from genomic DNA by multiplex PCR using the deep immunoSEQ assay. Genomic DNA extracted from each cell subset was distributed evenly over all wells of several immunoSEQ 96-well plates, and each plate served as one replicate. Each replicate PCR for sorted subsets received 150 to 250 ng genomic DNA, equal to tens of thousands of T cell genomes. Purified libraries were quantified with a Qubit 3.0 fluorometer, sized on a Bioanalyzer 2100, and re-quantified with the KAPA Library Quantification kit. Each immunoSEQ 96-well plate was sequenced on its own single-read 150-cycle Illumina NextSeq 550 flow cell. Per the source publication's procedure: Because the immunoSEQ output included only junctional sequences and no quality scores, the filtering could not be the same as the filtering used for full-length reads. Sequences were annotated with PyIR, a Python wrapper for IgBLAST v1.9, using IMGT germline references to assign V/J genes and CDR3. Any read was removed if the V/J assignment was weak (E-value above 1e-6), the CDR3 was missing, or the read contained stop codons, out-of-frame junctions, or ambiguous translated residues. V3J clonotypes were defined by identical inferred V gene, J gene, and CDR3 amino acid sequence. To compute the percentage overlap between repertoires, the number of shared unique clonotypes was divided by the size of the smaller repertoire. Three approaches were used to assess repertoire richness: RTK rarefaction, the Chao1 estimator, and Recon v2.1 estimates of unobserved clonotypes. Generation probabilities were computed with OLGA for all TCRbeta clonotypes obtained by the gDNA method from several donors. TCRdb's version of the immuneACCESS table is confined to in-frame rearrangements and falls short of the full clone set. An unresolved V gene accounts for under half of the shortfall where checked; the remainder is of unknown origin. That table supplies the V and J calls and clone size; D and trimming were determined from the DNA. For this sample the table gives 780,000 or so clones, of which 72% were detected only once. The ten biggest clones cover under 2% of the sample.

These data are taken from a study of shared clonotypes between healthy human individuals (dated by TCRdb to 2020 to 2022). With respect to the entire study: The cohort comprised a couple of women and a few men aged 18 to 49 years. For each donor, CD4 naive and CD4 memory were each run on three plates, CD8 naive on two plates, and CD8 memory on one plate. To estimate repertoire size and how much clonotypes are shared between individuals, the study performed deep sequencing of blood TCR repertoires from a few healthy adults. Different laboratories and diverse techniques were used to prepare libraries and sequence TCR repertoires, to increase sequencing depth and limit assay-specific biases. Between about 0.8 and 9.5 billion PBMCs per donor were obtained by leukapheresis.

The study at large found these results: Larger estimated clonotype richness was generally found for naive subsets than for memory subsets. Only blood was sampled, and tissue TCR repertoires likely differ from those in blood. Pairwise subsampling led to the expectation that sequencing depth would affect the degree of clonotype sharing among donors. Compared with non-shared clonotypes, the clonotypes found in all four sorted-subset donors had higher generation probabilities. Across a few donors, 4.5% to 6.5% of naive CD4, approximately 3.5% of naive CD8, around 2.5% of memory CD4, and approximately 0.4% of memory CD8 clonotypes were shared. Even with the large sequencing depth, rarefaction of the sorted-subset datasets indicated that sequencing was incomplete. Because the study included only a small number of donors, the genetic and exposure-history diversity represented was limited.

The donors were healthy, HIV-negative adults who had no recently reported acute infections or vaccinations. Every donor was a Caucasian adult living in Nashville, Tennessee, USA. CD4+ T cells were enriched by magnetic negative selection, after which naive cells were positively selected on CD45RA and the negative fraction was taken as the memory subset. Blood was collected by leukapheresis, and PBMCs were isolated by Ficoll-Histopaque density gradient centrifugation and then cryopreserved in liquid nitrogen vapor phase. Analytical flow cytometry was used to check the purity and quantity of each magnetically sorted T cell population. Each sorted fraction had its genomic DNA isolated and then quantified by UV absorbance on a Nanodrop 2000c.

Material for sequencing was memory CD4+ T cells sorted from blood. What the cell subset or site label conveys for this sample: CD45RA-negative fraction. The receptor comes from a woman aged 30 to 39 in good health. The sequence links TRBV4-1 to TRBJ1-2; the D gene is perhaps TRBD1, from 5 matching bases. CDR3 region: CASRDPTF. Here is the DNA: TGCGCCTCTCGGGACCCCACCTTC.